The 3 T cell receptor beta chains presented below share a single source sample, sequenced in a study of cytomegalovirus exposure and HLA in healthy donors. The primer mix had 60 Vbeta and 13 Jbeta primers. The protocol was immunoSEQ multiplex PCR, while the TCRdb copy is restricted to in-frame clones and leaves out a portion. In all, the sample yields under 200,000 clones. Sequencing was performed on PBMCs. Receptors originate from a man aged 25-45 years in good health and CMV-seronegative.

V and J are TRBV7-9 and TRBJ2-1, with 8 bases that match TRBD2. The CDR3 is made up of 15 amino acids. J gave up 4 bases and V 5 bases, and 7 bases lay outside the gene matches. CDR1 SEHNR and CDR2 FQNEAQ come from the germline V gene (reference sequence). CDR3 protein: CASSETSEPYNEQFF. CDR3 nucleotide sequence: TGTGCCAGCAGCGAGACTAGCGAACCTTACAATGAGCAGTTCTTC.

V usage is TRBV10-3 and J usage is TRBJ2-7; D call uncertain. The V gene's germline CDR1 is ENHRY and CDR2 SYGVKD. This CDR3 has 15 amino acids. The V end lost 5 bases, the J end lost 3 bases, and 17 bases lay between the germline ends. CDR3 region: CAISSDTTYDYEQYF. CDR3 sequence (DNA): TGTGCCATCAGTTCCGACACAACATATGACTACGAGCAGTACTTC.

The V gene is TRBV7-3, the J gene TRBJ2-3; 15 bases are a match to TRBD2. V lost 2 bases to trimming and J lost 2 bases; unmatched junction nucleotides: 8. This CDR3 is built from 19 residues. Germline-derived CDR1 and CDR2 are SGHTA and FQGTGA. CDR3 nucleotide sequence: TGTGCCAGCAGCTTAGGGACTAGCGGGAGGCCAATTTTCACAGATACGCAGTATTTT. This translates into CASSLGTSGRPIFTDTQYF.